Here is one T cell receptor beta chain with its context. This clone was recorded only once. What antigen it recognizes has not been identified. Within one base of it there is no much larger clone, and no base qualities were kept. The data are from a study of blood T cell repertoires in COVID-19 (dated by TCRdb to about 2020). Regarding the complete study: Samples covering the acute and convalescent phases of COVID-19 were provided by collaborators in the United States, Italy and Spain. The material from the prospective study consisted of cDNA or gDNA derived from T cells, B-cell-depleted T cells, or PBMCs. Deeply sampled blood TCRbeta repertoires from subjects exposed to, actively infected with, or recovered from COVID-19 were included in the dataset. The repertoires were made available in a free public database intended to serve as a resource for research on the immune response to SARS-CoV-2. Samples were obtained from the ongoing ImmuneRACE study (first 160 participants) and from about 1,300 subjects provided by 6 global collaborators. Nearly every sample came with metadata listing a de-identified subject ID, COVID-19 status, age in years and sex. Where available, HLA class I and class II types were taken from metadata supplied by the sample provider and were not determined by assay-based typing. The full study reports these points: Clinical and demographic metadata were provided uncurated, with the amount varying by source and participant.

Participants in the prospective study were enrolled through a virtual design, were aged roughly 18 to 100 years, and lived in about 25 United States geographic areas. Cohort assignment in the prospective study relied on participant-reported clinical history from a screening survey and a study questionnaire. Recovered participants in ImmuneRACE Cohort 3 were defined by two consecutive negative NP/OP PCR tests, clearance by a healthcare professional, or resolution of symptoms. In the prospective study, whole blood, serum and a nasopharyngeal or oropharyngeal swab were collected from each participant by mobile phlebotomists. Over a roughly 2-month period, participants in the prospective study had the option of providing additional blood draws and questionnaires. Blood samples from the prospective study were shipped frozen or at room temperature prior to DNA extraction. V sheds 5 bases and J sheds 7 bases, leaving 14 bases between their ends. CDR1 and CDR2 are read off the germline V gene as MDHEN and SYDVKM. Including the terminal cysteine and phenylalanine, the CDR3 comprises 13 residues. Of the read, only the CDR3 DNA is kept; its 39 bases are in frame from base 1.

The immunoSEQ Assay, a bias-controlled multiplex PCR, was used to amplify TCRbeta CDR3 regions from genomic DNA. The paper's processing steps were these. The number of nucleated cells in each sample was estimated by amplification of reference gene primers within the assay. To quantify the absolute abundance of each unique TCRbeta CDR3 rearrangement, sequence reads were collapsed and filtered. For each sample, productive Simpson clonality was calculated by taking the square root of Simpson's diversity index across productive rearrangements. Entries here come from immuneACCESS through TCRdb and include only in-frame sequences with V and J called. Some clones fail to appear in such tables; in the studies checked, an unresolved V gene covers under half of the shortfall, and the cause of the remainder is unknown. Clone size and the V and J calls come from that table; the DNA yielded D and trimming. A total of around 270,000 clones appear in this sample, approximately 83% of them only once. Roughly 4.3% of the sample is held by the ten biggest clonotypes.

This receptor was obtained from a woman aged 25 to 39 who had recovered from COVID-19. Recombination joined TRBV28 with TRBJ2-5; a confident D gene designation cannot be given. The source material was PBMCs or T cells enriched from blood (not recorded which). The bases read TGTGCCAGCAGTCCCCTGGAGCCCGGGACCCAGTACTTC. Its translation is CASSPLEPGTQYF.